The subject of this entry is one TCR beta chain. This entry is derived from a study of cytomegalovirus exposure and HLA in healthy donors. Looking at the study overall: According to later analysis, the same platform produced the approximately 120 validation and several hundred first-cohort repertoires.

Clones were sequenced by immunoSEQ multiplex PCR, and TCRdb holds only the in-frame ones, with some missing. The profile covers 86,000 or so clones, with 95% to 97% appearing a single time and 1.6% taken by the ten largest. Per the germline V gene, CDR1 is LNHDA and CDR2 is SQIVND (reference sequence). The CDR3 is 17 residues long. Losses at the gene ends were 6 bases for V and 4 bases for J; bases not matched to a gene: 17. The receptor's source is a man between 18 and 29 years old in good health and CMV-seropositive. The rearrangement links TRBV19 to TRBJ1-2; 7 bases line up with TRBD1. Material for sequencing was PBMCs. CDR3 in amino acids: CASSSAGTALLRYGYTF. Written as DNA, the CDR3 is TGTGCCAGTAGCTCCGCCGGGACAGCCCTCCTACGCTATGGCTACACCTTC.